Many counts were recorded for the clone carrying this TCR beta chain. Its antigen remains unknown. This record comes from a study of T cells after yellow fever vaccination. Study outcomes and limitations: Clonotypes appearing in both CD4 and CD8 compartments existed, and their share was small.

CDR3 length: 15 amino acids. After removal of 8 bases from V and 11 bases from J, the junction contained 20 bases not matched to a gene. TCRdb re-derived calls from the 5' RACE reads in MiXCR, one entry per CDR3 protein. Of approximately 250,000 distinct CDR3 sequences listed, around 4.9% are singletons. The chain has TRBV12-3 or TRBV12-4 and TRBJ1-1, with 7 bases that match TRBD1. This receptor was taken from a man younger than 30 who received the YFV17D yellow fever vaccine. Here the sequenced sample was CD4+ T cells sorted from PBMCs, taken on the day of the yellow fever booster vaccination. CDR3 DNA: TGTGCCAGCCGACCCGGGACAGCGTTCCCCGGGGCGGCTTTCTTT. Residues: CASRPGTAFPGAAFF.